These T cell receptor beta chains were read from a single sample in a study of fetal regulatory T cell absence and autoimmunity. Generated by immunoSEQ multiplex PCR, the TCRdb table keeps only in-frame clones and is missing some. The sample has some 46,000 clones; roughly four fifths are singletons. Sequenced sample: cord blood. These receptor sequences come from a newborn boy with IPEX syndrome. Each CDR3 is given with its conserved first and last residue. D genes are given only for firm matches. Part of the rows lack a size; the others show once, few, many or a class for expanded clones.

TRBD2	once	TRBV9	TRBJ2-3	TGTGCCAGCAGCGTAGCTTCGGGAGGGCCGGTAGATACGCAGTATTTT	CASSVASGGPVDTQYF
NA	few	TRBV18	TRBJ1-1	TGTGCCAGCTCACCACCAGCGGGGGCGGAAGCTTTCTTT	CASSPPAGAEAFF
TRBD2	NA	TRBV7-9	TRBJ2-2	TGTGCCAGCAGCTTATCTCGACTAGCGGGGGGGATTTACACCGGGGAGCTGTTTTTT	CASSLSRLAGGIYTGELFF
NA	few	TRBV5-8	TRBJ2-7	TGTGCCAGCAGAGGTATATACGAGCAGTACTTC	CASRGIYEQYF
NA	NA	TRBV4-2	TRBJ2-7	TGTGCCAGCAGCCCGACTAGATGGATGTACGAGCAGTACTTC	CASSPTRWMYEQYF
NA	NA	TRBV7-9	TRBJ1-2	TGTGCCAGCAGCTTAAATCAGGGGCATGGCTATGGCTACACCTTC	CASSLNQGHGYGYTF
NA	NA	TRBV30	TRBJ2-7	TGTGCCTGGACCCGTGGGGGGACATCCTACGAGCAGTACTTC	CAWTRGGTSYEQYF
NA	NA	TRBV19	TRBJ2-1	TGTGCCAGTAGGGTCGGGGGAGGCAATGAGCAGTTCTTC	CASRVGGGNEQFF
TRBD1	NA	TRBV6-5	TRBJ2-7	TGTGCCAGCAGTTACTCGATCGGGACAGCCTACGAGCAGTACTTC	CASSYSIGTAYEQYF
TRBD1	NA	TRBV29-1	TRBJ2-2	TGCAGCGCCTCGGGACAGGGGAGCACCGGGGAGCTGTTTTTT	CSASGQGSTGELFF
TRBD2	NA	TRBV5-1	TRBJ2-3	TGCGCCACCTCTAGCGGCAGCACAGATACGCAGTATTTT	CATSSGSTDTQYF
NA	once	TRBV7-9	TRBJ2-5	TGTGCCAGCAGTCGGAGGTGGGAGACCCAGTACTTC	CASSRRWETQYF
NA	NA	TRBV29-1	TRBJ2-3	TGCAGCGTTGAAGACACAGATACGCAGTATTTT	CSVEDTDTQYF
NA	NA	TRBV18	TRBJ2-7	TGTGCCAGCTCACCATTCGACACCTACGAGCAGTACTTC	CASSPFDTYEQYF
NA	NA	TRBV9	TRBJ2-3	TGTGCCAGCAGCGTAAGAGATACGCAGTATTTT	CASSVRDTQYF
TRBD2	NA	TRBV7-9	TRBJ2-7	TGTGCCAGCAGCCAATGGGGCGGGACTAGCCCATCCTACGAGCAGTACTTC	CASSQWGGTSPSYEQYF
NA	NA	TRBV5-4	TRBJ1-6	TGTGCCAGCAGCTTGGTAAAGGGGAGCTCCTATAATTCACCCCTCCACTTT	CASSLVKGSSYNSPLHF
NA	NA	TRBV10-1	TRBJ2-6	TGCGCCAGCAGTGAAAGGGTCCAGAGCTCCTCTGGGGCCAACGTCCTGACTTTC	CASSERVQSSSGANVLTF
NA	few	TRBV6-4	TRBJ1-5	TGTGCCAGCAGTGACATTGATGAGTCGTATAGCAATCAGCCCCAGCATTTT	CASSDIDESYSNQPQHF
TRBD2	NA	TRBV6-1	TRBJ2-5	TGTGCCAGCAGCCCAGCGGGAGGAAGAGAGACCCAGTACTTC	CASSPAGGRETQYF
NA	NA	TRBV2	TRBJ2-2	TGTGCCAGCAGTGATGACGGGGTGAACACCGGGGAGCTGTTTTTT	CASSDDGVNTGELFF
NA	few	TRBV28	TRBJ2-7	TGTGCCAGCCGGAGACAGGTGTCCTACGAGCAGTACTTC	CASRRQVSYEQYF
TRBD2	NA	TRBV7-2	TRBJ2-1	TGTGCCAGCAGCTTAGGACTAGCGGGGGCCAACTCCTACAATGAGCAGTTCTTC	CASSLGLAGANSYNEQFF
NA	NA	TRBV7-8	TRBJ2-7	TGTGCCAGCAGCTTAGCGGGAGGCTCCTACGAGCAGTACTTC	CASSLAGGSYEQYF
NA	NA	TRBV4-1	TRBJ2-2	TGCGCCAGCAGCCAAGAAGCCGTCCACGGGGAGCTGTTTTTT	CASSQEAVHGELFF
TRBD2	NA	TRBV5-1	TRBJ2-7	TGCGCCAGCAGCTTGACTCCGGGACTACCTCTCGGGCAGTACTTC	CASSLTPGLPLGQYF
NA	NA	TRBV4-1	TRBJ2-1	TGCGCCAGCAGCCAGGGGACTCGGGAGCAGTTCTTC	CASSQGTREQFF
NA	NA	TRBV12-5	TRBJ1-2	TGTGCTAGTGGTTTGGCAGGGTTAGGGGGCTACACCTTC	CASGLAGLGGYTF
TRBD1	NA	TRBV2	TRBJ2-5	TGTGCCAGCAGTGGGACAGGGGCTGAGGAGACCCAGTACTTC	CASSGTGAEETQYF
NA	once	TRBV27	TRBJ2-3	TGTGCCAGCAGTTCAAGGGGCAGGCCCACAGATACGCAGTATTTT	CASSSRGRPTDTQYF
NA	few	TRBV5-1	TRBJ1-4	TGCGCCAGCAGCAGACAGTCTAATGAAAAACTGTTTTTT	CASSRQSNEKLFF
NA	NA	TRBV7-9	TRBJ1-3	TGTGCCAGCAGCCATACTAGGGAATCTGGAAACACCATATATTTT	CASSHTRESGNTIYF
TRBD2	NA	TRBV4-2	TRBJ2-7	TGTGCCAGCAGCCAAGATACTAGCGGGCCACCCCACTACGAGCAGTACTTC	CASSQDTSGPPHYEQYF